The rows below give T cell receptor beta chains drawn from one sample of a study of blood T cell repertoires in COVID-19. Assay: immunoSEQ multiplex PCR; the TCRdb copy retains only in-frame clones and omits some. The data hold 200,000 or so clones, with roughly 84% observed a single time. The sample comprised peripheral blood. These receptors originate from a person aged 65 to 85 with COVID-19, enrolled during active disease. The CDR3 runs from the conserved cysteine through the conserved F or W. D genes are given only for firm matches. Not every row has a clone size; where given, it reads once, few, many or a size class.

cdr3_nt cdr3_aa j_call d_call clone_size v_call
TGTGCCAGCAGCGTAGCCCCGGGACAGGGTGCTGGAAACACCATATATTTT CASSVAPGQGAGNTIYF TRBJ1-3 TRBD1 once TRBV9
TGCGCCAGCAGCCAAGTCCTACTGAGCGGGGGCTACACCTTC CASSQVLLSGGYTF TRBJ1-2 NA NA TRBV4-3
TGTGCCAGCAGCTTAGAGGTAGCGGTCGGGGAGCTGTTTTTT CASSLEVAVGELFF TRBJ2-2 NA NA TRBV7-9
TGTGCCAGCAACCAGAACGGGGGTAGGACTGAAGCTTTCTTT CASNQNGGRTEAFF TRBJ1-1 NA once TRBV7-2
TGTGCCAGCACAGGGTCCGGAAACACCATATATTTT CASTGSGNTIYF TRBJ1-3 NA once TRBV6-6
TGTGCCAGCAGCTCGCGGACAGGGAAGGGTTCACCCCTCCACTTT CASSSRTGKGSPLHF TRBJ1-6 TRBD1 NA TRBV7-2
TGTGCCAGCAGCCCGGGACTAGCCGCGATTTCCTACGAGCAGTACTTC CASSPGLAAISYEQYF TRBJ2-7 TRBD2 NA TRBV5-4
TGTGCCAGCAGCTTGGTACGGGAGGCTGAGCAGTTCTTC CASSLVREAEQFF TRBJ2-1 TRBD2 NA TRBV5-4
TGTGCCAGCAGTTTGTCGGGTTGGATCGCTGGGGCCAACGTCCTGACTTTC CASSLSGWIAGANVLTF TRBJ2-6 NA NA TRBV27
TGTGCCAGCAGTTACTCCAGGGACAGGGCCTATGGCTACACCTTC CASSYSRDRAYGYTF TRBJ1-2 TRBD1 once TRBV6-5
TGTGCCAGCAGCCAAGCCGGCCCCCTTGGGGGCGGCTATGGCTACACCTTC CASSQAGPLGGGYGYTF TRBJ1-2 NA NA TRBV4-2
TGTGCCAGCAGCAGCGGGCTATGGGATACGCAGTATTTT CASSSGLWDTQYF TRBJ2-3 NA NA TRBV7-3
TGTGCCAGCAGCTCAGCAGAAGCGGACCATCAAGAGACCCAGTACTTC CASSSAEADHQETQYF TRBJ2-5 NA medium-sized TRBV11-2
TGTGCCAGTAGGCAAGGGGGCCTAAGCTTCTCTGGGGCCAACGTCCTGACTTTC CASRQGGLSFSGANVLTF TRBJ2-6 TRBD1 NA TRBV19
TGCGCCAGCAGCCAAGACACAGGGCTATTGCAGTATTTT CASSQDTGLLQYF TRBJ2-3 NA NA TRBV4-3
TGTGCCACCACCGCGGGGACAGGGATGGAAAAACTGTTTTTT CATTAGTGMEKLFF TRBJ1-4 TRBD1 once TRBV10-3
TGTGCCAGCAGTTCCTCGGGGGGAGGGTTGGGCACTGAAGCTTTCTTT CASSSSGGGLGTEAFF TRBJ1-1 NA NA TRBV27
TGTGCCATCAGCAAGATTACGGGACAGGGGGCCCCCGGGGAGCTGTTTTTT CAISKITGQGAPGELFF TRBJ2-2 TRBD1 NA TRBV10-3
TGTGCCAGCAGCTTGGATCCGAACCCGAGCTCCTACAATGAGCAGTTCTTC CASSLDPNPSSYNEQFF TRBJ2-1 NA NA TRBV5-8
TGTGCCAGTAGGAAGTACTCCGGGACACAAGAGACCCAGTACTTC CASRKYSGTQETQYF TRBJ2-5 NA NA TRBV19
TGTGCCAGCAGCCTACTAGGGGGCCCCCAAGAGACCCAGTACTTC CASSLLGGPQETQYF TRBJ2-5 TRBD1 NA TRBV7-3
TGTGCCAGCAGTGAAAGGACAGCTGGAAACACCATATATTTT CASSERTAGNTIYF TRBJ1-3 NA NA TRBV2
TGCGCCAGCAGCCGCTACATAGGGACAGGCAACTCCTACAATGAGCAGTTCTTC CASSRYIGTGNSYNEQFF TRBJ2-1 TRBD1 NA TRBV4-3
TGTGCCAGCAGCCCCTTGGGGGGGAACACTGAAGCTTTCTTT CASSPLGGNTEAFF TRBJ1-1 NA NA TRBV3-1/TRBV3-2
TGCGCCAGCAGCTTGACTGCATCTGCAACTAATGAAAAACTGTTTTTT CASSLTASATNEKLFF TRBJ1-4 NA once TRBV5-1
TGCGCCAGCAGCACGCTGGACAGGAGGGGGGTCGGCTACACCTTC CASSTLDRRGVGYTF TRBJ1-2 TRBD1 NA TRBV5-1
TGTGCCAGCAGTACTAGCGGAGCTTACAATGAGCAGTTCTTC CASSTSGAYNEQFF TRBJ2-1 TRBD2 NA TRBV9
TGCGCCAGCAGCCAAGCCCGGGGAGGGCAGGCAGAGACCCAGTACTTC CASSQARGGQAETQYF TRBJ2-5 TRBD2 NA TRBV4-3
TGTGCCAGCAGCGTTACTCAGGGAGGCGACTATGGCTACACCTTC CASSVTQGGDYGYTF TRBJ1-2 NA NA TRBV9
TGTGCCAGCAGGGGTGGGGGCCAGAACACTGAAGCTTTCTTT CASRGGGQNTEAFF TRBJ1-1 NA NA TRBV7-2
TGTGCTAGTGGCAACACGGGACAGGAGTCGTACGAGCAGTACTTC CASGNTGQESYEQYF TRBJ2-7 TRBD1 NA TRBV12-5
TGTGCCAGCATCACAGTGCGGGAGGTGGGGGGAACGCAGTATTTT CASITVREVGGTQYF TRBJ2-3 TRBD2 NA TRBV28
TGTGCCAGCCAATACGACAGGGGAAATGAAAAACTGTTTTTT CASQYDRGNEKLFF TRBJ1-4 TRBD1 NA TRBV18
TGTGCCAGCACCCTGAGGGAAAAACTGTTTTTT CASTLREKLFF TRBJ1-4 NA NA TRBV5-8
TGTGCCAGCACCCACAGGGTAAGGCAGCCCCAGCATTTT CASTHRVRQPQHF TRBJ1-5 NA NA TRBV6-4
TGTGCCAGTGCGGATCAGCCCCAGCATTTT CASADQPQHF TRBJ1-5 NA few TRBV19
TGTGCCAGTAATCCTAGCCGGGCGAACTATGGCTACACCTTC CASNPSRANYGYTF TRBJ1-2 NA NA TRBV19
TGTGCCAGCTCACCACGGGGGGAAAACTATGGCTACACCTTC CASSPRGENYGYTF TRBJ1-2 NA NA TRBV18
TGCGCCAGCAGCTTGGTTCTAGCGGGGTACCAAGAGACCCAGTACTTC CASSLVLAGYQETQYF TRBJ2-5 TRBD2 NA TRBV5-1
TGTGCCAGCAGCTTACCTCCTAGCGGGTCTAGCACAGATACGCAGTATTTT CASSLPPSGSSTDTQYF TRBJ2-3 TRBD2 NA TRBV7-8
TGTGCCAGCAGCCAAGATGGAACAGGTAGTCAGCCCCAGCATTTT CASSQDGTGSQPQHF TRBJ1-5 NA NA TRBV3-1/TRBV3-2
TGTGCCAGCAGTTCCCTACCGGGAGAGACCCAGTACTTC CASSSLPGETQYF TRBJ2-5 NA NA TRBV27
TGTGCCACTGGCGTAGGACAGACGAGTAGTACTAGCAATCAGCCCCAGCATTTT CATGVGQTSSTSNQPQHF TRBJ1-5 NA NA TRBV10-3
TGTGCCAGCAGCGGTCCGGGCACTAGCGGCGTGGGGGAGACCCAGTACTTC CASSGPGTSGVGETQYF TRBJ2-5 TRBD2 NA TRBV5-4
TGTGCCAGCAGCTTAGCGCGAGGCACGAAACTGTTTTTT CASSLARGTKLFF TRBJ1-4 NA few TRBV7-2
TGTGCCACCAGCAAACAGGGGGGCAGCTCCTACGAGCAGTACTTC CATSKQGGSSYEQYF TRBJ2-7 TRBD1 NA TRBV15